The present entry profiles one TCR beta chain with its context. Its antigen is still unknown. The data were produced by immunoSEQ multiplex PCR, yet TCRdb's version contains in-frame clones alone and is incomplete. Of about 74,000 clones listed, 70% to 80% are singletons. This record comes from a study of vaccination effects on CD4 cells after COVID-19. Study-wide background: Within the ViraFEST assay, antigen-specific CD4+ T cells underwent expansion with viral peptide pools prior to sequencing. Points from the study as a whole: Infection-derived and vaccine-derived clones contracted markedly late after vaccination.

Germline V lookup: CDR1 SGDLS, CDR2 YYNGEE. The CDR3 is 13 amino acids. V was clipped by 3 bases and J by 6 bases, with 10 bases between them. Isolating CD4+ T cells followed roughly ten days of culture. Nobody among the vaccine recipients had prior SARS-CoV-2 infection (nucleocapsid antibodies were negative). This specimen consisted of CD4+ T cells from PBMCs cultured without peptide, obtained before COVID-19 vaccination. The clonotype comes from a human donor who received a COVID-19 vaccine. The chain employs TRBV9 and TRBJ1-3, with a possible D match to TRBD1 (5 bases). CDR3 sequence (DNA): TGTGCCAGCAGCGCCACAGGAGAAAACACCATATATTTT. It encodes CASSATGENTIYF. Complete variable domain (other parts from reference TRBV9 and TRBJ1-3): DSGVTQTPKHLITATGQRVTLRCSPRSGDLSVYWYQQSLDQGLQFLIQYYNGEERAKGNILERFSAQQFPDLHSELNLSSLELGDSALYFCASSATGENTIYFGEGSWLTVV.